The clone carrying this TCR beta chain appeared many times. Its antigen is unknown. TCR cDNA, made by 5'RACE template switching, carried an added universal primer site and UMIs. One entry per CDR3 protein, called by TCRdb with MiXCR from the 5' RACE reads. Among 100,000 to 150,000 distinct CDR3 sequences listed, 7.2% were seen once. The data stem from a study of T cells after yellow fever vaccination. Study in general: The fractions with low cell numbers were processed using SMART-Seq v4 Ultra Low Input.

Trimming took 5 bases from V and 4 from J, leaving 18 bases between them. Germline CDR1 reads SGDLS; CDR2 reads YYNGEE. CDR3 length equals 15 residues. Study conclusions and caveats: Repertoires sorted by FACS could include abundant clonotypes that are contaminants from the bulk population.

This material consisted of CD4+ T cells sorted from PBMCs, taken more than 40 days after the first yellow fever vaccination. The TCR originated in a man aged 18 to 29 who received the YFV17D yellow fever vaccine. This chain links TRBV9 with TRBJ1-2; possibly TRBD1 for D (6 bases). The CDR3 DNA is TGTGCCAGCAGTCCGCTTTCGGCGGACAGCTATGGCTACACCTTC. It encodes CASSPLSADSYGYTF.